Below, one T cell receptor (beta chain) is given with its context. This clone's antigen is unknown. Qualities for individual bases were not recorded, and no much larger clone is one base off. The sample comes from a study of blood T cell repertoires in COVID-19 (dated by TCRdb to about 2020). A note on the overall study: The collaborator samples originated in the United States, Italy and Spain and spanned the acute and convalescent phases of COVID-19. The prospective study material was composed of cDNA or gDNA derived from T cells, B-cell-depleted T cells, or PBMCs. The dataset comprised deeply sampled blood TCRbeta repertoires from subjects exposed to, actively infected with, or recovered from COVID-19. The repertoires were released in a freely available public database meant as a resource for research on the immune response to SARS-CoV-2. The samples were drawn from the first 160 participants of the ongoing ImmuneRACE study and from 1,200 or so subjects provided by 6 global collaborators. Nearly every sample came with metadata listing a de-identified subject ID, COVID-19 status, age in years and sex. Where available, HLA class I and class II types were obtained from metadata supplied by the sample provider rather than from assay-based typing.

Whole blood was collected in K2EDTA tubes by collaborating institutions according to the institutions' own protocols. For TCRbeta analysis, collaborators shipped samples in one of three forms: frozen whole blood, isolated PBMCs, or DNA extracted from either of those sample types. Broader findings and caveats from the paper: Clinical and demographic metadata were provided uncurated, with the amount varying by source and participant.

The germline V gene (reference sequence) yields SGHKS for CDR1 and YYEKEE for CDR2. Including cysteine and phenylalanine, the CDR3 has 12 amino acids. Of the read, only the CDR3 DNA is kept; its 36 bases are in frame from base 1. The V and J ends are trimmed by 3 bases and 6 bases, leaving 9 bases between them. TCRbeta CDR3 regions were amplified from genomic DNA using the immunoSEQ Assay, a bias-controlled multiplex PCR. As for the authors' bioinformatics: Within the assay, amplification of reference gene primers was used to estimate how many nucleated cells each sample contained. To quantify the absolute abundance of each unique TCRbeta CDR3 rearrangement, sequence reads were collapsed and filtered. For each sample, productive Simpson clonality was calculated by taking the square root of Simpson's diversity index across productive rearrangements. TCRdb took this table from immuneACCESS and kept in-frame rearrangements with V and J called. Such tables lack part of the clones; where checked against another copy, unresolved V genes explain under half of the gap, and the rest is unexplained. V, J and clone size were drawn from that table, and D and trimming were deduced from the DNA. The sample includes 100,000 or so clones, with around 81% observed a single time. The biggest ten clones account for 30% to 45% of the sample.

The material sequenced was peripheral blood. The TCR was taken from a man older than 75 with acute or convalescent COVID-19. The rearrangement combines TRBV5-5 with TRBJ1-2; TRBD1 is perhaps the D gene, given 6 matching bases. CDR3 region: CASSWDTNGYTF. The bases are TGTGCCAGCAGCTGGGACACGAATGGCTACACCTTC.